This TCR beta chain was sequenced for a study of regulatory T cells in long-lasting Graves disease. At the level of the study: More than 5 years of antithyroid drugs with positive TSH receptor antibodies defined persistent Graves' disease. General observations from the study: TRBV28, TRBJ1-2 and TRBJ2-5 emerged as the favored segments in persistent disease.

This CDR3 is 17 amino acids long. With 2 bases clipped from V and 2 bases from J, the junction kept 7 bases outside the gene matches. CDR1 and CDR2 from the germline V gene are MNHEY and SMNVEV (reference sequence). This clonotype has more than one count but fewer than ten. Its specificity is unknown. Regarding time point: persistent/refractory GD, antithyroid drugs over 5 years with positive TRAb. Construction of the TCR library relied on RNA isolated from PBMCs. To make TCR beta libraries, researchers used iRepertoire HTBI primers and Arm-PCR of CDR3 regions. In the original analysis: Among the samples, some 68 TRBV and 14 to 15 TRBJ segments were identified. TCRdb ran MiXCR on the multiplex PCR reads and lists one entry per CDR3 protein. TCRdb, rather than the study authors, made the V and J calls. Of around 300,000 distinct CDR3 sequences in the sample, 22% were seen once.

The chain recombines TRBV27 with TRBJ2-2, with TRBD1 matching over 8 bases. The sequence came from a female donor with Graves disease. Sequenced here: peripheral blood mononuclear cells (PBMCs), sampled when the disease was refractory, from a patient treated with antithyroid drugs. The CDR3 sequence: CASSLAGGGLNTGELFF. In nucleotides, the CDR3 is TGTGCCAGCAGTTTAGCAGGGGGCGGCCTTAACACCGGGGAGCTGTTTTTT.